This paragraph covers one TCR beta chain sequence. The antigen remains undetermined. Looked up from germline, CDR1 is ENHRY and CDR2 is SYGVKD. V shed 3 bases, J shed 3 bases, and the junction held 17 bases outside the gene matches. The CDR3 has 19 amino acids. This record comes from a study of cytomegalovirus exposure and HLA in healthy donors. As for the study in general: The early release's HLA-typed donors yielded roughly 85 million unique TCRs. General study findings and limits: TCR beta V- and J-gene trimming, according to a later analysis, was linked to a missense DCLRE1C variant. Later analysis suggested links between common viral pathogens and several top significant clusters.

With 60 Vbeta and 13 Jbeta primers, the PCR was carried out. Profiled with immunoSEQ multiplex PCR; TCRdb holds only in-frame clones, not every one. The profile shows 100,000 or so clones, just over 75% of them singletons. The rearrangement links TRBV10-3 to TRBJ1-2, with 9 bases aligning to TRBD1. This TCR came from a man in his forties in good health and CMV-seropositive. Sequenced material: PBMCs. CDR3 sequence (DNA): TGTGCCATCAGTGATCCGGGACAGGGAAAGAAATGGCAAGACTATGGCTACACCTTC. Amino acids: CAISDPGQGKKWQDYGYTF.